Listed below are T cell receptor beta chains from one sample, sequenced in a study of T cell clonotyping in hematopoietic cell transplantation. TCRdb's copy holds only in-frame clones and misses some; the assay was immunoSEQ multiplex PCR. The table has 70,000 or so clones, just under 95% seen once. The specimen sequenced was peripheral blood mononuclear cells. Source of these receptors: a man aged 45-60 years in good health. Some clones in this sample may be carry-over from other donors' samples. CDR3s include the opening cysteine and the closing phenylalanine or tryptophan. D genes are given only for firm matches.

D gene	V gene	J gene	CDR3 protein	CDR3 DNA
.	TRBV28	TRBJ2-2	CASRGGNTGELFF	TGTGCCAGCAGGGGGGGAAACACCGGGGAGCTGTTTTTT
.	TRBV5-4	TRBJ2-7	CASSLALGGQGAYEQYF	TGTGCCAGCAGCTTGGCCTTAGGGGGGCAGGGGGCCTACGAGCAGTACTTC
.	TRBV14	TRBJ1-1	CASSQTGILTEAFF	TGTGCCAGCAGCCAAACCGGGATTCTCACTGAAGCTTTCTTT
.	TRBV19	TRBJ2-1	CATREGASSYNEQFF	TGTGCCACCCGGGAGGGGGCGAGCTCCTACAATGAGCAGTTCTTC
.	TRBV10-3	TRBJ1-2	CAISEGDYGYTF	TGTGCCATCAGTGAAGGGGACTATGGCTACACCTTC
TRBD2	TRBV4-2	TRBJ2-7	CASSQDLAGGASYEQYF	TGTGCCAGCAGCCAAGATCTTGCGGGAGGAGCATCCTACGAGCAGTACTTC
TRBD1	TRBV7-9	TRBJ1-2	CASSLWGQSF	TGTGCCAGCAGCTTATGGGGACAGTCCTTC
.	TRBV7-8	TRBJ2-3	CASSLASTQNKNTDTQYF	TGTGCCAGCAGCTTAGCGTCAACCCAAAACAAAAACACAGATACGCAGTATTTT
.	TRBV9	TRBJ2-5	CASSVDPGGQETQYF	TGTGCCAGCAGCGTAGATCCAGGAGGACAAGAGACCCAGTACTTC
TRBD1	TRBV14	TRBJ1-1	CASSQGTGTEAFF	TGTGCCAGCAGCCAAGGGACAGGCACTGAAGCTTTCTTT
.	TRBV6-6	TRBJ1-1	CASSPRQIMNTEAFF	TGTGCCAGCAGTCCGCGACAGATCATGAACACTGAAGCTTTCTTT
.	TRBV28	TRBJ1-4	CASSFEFEKLFF	TGTGCCAGCAGTTTCGAATTTGAAAAACTGTTTTTT
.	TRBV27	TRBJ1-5	CASRIGDQPQHF	TGTGCCAGCAGGATTGGTGATCAGCCCCAGCATTTT
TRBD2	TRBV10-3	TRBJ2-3	CATLTSGGGADTQYF	TGTGCCACTTTGACTAGCGGGGGCGGGGCAGATACGCAGTATTTT
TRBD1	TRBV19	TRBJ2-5	CASSIAGTGETQYF	TGTGCCAGTAGTATAGCTGGGACAGGTGAGACCCAGTACTTC